This TCR beta chain was identified in a study of PD-1 blockade in classical Hodgkin lymphoma. The repertoire was sequenced with immunoSEQ multiplex PCR; TCRdb's copy has only in-frame clones and lacks some. The sample includes 15,000 to 20,000 clones, about four fifths seen only once; the top ten take 8% to 9.5%. As for time point: newly diagnosed, previously untreated cHL patient sample. V was trimmed by 1 base and J by 1 base, leaving 16 bases between them. The CDR3 spans 17 residues. Per germline, CDR1 MDHEN and CDR2 SYDVKM. The V call is TRBV28, the J call TRBJ1-2; D gene unclear. This TCR was recovered from a human donor with classical Hodgkin lymphoma. Sequencing was carried out using peripheral blood mononuclear cells (PBMCs). CDR3 residues: CASSLFQNQVGNYGYTF. CDR3 DNA: TGTGCCAGCAGTTTATTTCAAAACCAAGTCGGTAACTATGGCTACACCTTC.